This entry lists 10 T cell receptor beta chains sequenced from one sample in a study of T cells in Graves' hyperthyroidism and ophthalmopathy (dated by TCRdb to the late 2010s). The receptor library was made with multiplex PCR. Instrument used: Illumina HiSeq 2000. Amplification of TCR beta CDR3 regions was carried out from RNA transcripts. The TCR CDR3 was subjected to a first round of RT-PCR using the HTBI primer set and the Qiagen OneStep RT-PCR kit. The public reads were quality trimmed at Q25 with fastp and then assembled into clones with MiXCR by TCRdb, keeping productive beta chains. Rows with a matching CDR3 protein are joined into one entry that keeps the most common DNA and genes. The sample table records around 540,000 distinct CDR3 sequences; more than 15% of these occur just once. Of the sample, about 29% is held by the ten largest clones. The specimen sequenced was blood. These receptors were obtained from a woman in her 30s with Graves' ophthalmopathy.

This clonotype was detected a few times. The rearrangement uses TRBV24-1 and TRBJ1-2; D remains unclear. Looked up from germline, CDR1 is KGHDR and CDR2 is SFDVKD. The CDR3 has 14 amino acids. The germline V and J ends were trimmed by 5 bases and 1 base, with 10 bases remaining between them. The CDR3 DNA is TGTGCCACCAGTGCTGACGGAATTAACTATGGCTACACCTTC. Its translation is CATSADGINYGYTF.

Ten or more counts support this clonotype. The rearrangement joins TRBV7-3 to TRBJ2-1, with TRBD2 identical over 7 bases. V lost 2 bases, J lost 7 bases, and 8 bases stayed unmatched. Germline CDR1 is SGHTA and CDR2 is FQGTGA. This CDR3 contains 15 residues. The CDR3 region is CASSLVGGPGNEQFF. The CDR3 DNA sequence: TGTGCCAGCAGCTTAGTGGGAGGGCCGGGGAATGAGCAGTTCTTC.

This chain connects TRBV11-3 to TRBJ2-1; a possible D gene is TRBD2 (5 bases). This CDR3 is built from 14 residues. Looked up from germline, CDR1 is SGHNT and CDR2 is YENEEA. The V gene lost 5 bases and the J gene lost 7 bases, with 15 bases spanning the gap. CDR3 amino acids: CASSDRSRGNEQFF. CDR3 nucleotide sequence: TGTGCCAGCAGCGATCGATCCCGGGGAAATGAGCAGTTCTTC.

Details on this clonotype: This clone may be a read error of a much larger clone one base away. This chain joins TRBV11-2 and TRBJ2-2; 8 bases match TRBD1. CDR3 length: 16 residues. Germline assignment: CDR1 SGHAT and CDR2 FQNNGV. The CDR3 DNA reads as TGTGCCAACAGCTTAGGGACAGGTTTTGACACCGGGGAGCTGTTTTTT. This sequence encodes CANSLGTGFDTGELFF.

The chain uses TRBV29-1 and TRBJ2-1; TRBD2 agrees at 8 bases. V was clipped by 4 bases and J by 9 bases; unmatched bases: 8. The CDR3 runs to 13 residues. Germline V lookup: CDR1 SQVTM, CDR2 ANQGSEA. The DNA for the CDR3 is TGCAGCGTTGCCCCCGGGAGGGCCGGTGAGCAGTTCTTC. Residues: CSVAPGRAGEQFF.

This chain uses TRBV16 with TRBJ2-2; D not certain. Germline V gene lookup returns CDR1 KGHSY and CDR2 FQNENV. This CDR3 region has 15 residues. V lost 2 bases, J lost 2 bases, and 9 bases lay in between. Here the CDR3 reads CASSQRVRNTGELFF. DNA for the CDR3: TGTGCCAGCAGCCAAAGGGTGAGAAACACCGGGGAGCTGTTTTTT.

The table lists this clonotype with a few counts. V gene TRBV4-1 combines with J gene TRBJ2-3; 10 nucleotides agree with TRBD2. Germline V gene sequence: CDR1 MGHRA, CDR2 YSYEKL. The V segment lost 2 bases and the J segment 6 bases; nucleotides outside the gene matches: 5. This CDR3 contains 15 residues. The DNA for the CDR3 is TGCGCCAGCAGCCAACTAGCGGGAGAATTGGATACGCAGTATTTT. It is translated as CASSQLAGELDTQYF.

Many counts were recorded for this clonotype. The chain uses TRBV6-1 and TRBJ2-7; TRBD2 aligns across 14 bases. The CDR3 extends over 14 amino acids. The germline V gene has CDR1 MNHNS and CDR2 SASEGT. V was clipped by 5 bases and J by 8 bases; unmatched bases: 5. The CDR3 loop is CASSLGLAGEKQYF. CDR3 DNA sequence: TGTGCCAGCAGTTTGGGACTAGCGGGAGAAAAGCAGTACTTC.

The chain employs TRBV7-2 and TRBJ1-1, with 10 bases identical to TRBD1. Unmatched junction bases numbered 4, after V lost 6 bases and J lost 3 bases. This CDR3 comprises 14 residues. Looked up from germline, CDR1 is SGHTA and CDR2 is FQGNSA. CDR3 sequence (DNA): TGTGCCAGCAGTCGGGACAGGGGCGACACTGAAGCTTTCTTT. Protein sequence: CASSRDRGDTEAFF.

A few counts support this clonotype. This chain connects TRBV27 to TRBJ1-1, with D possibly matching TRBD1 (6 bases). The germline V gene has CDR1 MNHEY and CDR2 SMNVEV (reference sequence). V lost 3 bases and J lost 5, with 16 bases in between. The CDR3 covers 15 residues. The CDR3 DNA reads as TGTGCCAGCAGTTTCGAATTCGGGGGCTGGACTGAAGCTTTCTTT. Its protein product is CASSFEFGGWTEAFF.